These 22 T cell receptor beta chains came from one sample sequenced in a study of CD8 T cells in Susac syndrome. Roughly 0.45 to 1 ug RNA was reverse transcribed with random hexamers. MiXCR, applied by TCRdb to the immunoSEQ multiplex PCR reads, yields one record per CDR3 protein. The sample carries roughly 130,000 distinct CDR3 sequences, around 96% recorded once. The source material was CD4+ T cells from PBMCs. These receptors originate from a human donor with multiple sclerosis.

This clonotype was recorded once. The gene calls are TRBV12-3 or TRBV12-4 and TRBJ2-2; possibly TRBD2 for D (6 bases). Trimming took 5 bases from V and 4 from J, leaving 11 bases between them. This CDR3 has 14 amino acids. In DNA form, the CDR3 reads TGTGCCAGCAGTCGGGACTCGATCACCGGGGAGCTGTTTTTT. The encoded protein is CASSRDSITGELFF.

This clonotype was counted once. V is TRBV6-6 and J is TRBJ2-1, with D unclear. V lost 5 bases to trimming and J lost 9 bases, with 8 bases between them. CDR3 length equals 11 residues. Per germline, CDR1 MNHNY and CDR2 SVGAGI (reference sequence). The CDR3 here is CASSNRGEQFF. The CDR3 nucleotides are TGTGCCAGCAGTAATCGAGGTGAGCAGTTCTTC.

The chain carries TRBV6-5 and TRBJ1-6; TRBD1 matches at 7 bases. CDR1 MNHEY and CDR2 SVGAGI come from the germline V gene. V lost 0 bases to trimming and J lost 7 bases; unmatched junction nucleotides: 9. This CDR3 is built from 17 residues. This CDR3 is CASSYSVTGQTNSPLHF. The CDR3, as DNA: TGTGCCAGCAGTTACTCGGTTACGGGACAGACGAATTCACCCCTCCACTTT.

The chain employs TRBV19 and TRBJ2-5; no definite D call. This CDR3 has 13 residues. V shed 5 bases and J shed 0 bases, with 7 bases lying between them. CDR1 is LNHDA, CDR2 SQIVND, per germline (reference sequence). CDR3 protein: CASSVSDQETQYF. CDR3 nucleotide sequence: TGTGCCAGTAGTGTGTCAGACCAAGAGACCCAGTACTTC. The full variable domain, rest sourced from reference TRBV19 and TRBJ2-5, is DGGITQSPKYLFRKEGQNVTLSCEQNLNHDAMYWYRQDPGQGLRLIYYSQIVNDFQKGDIAEGYSVSREKKESFPLTVTSAQKNPTAFYLCASSVSDQETQYFGPGTRLLVL.

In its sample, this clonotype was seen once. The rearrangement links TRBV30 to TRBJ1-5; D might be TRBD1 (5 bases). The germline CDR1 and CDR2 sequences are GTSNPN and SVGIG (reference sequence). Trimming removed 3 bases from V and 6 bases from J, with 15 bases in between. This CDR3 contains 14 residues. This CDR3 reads CAWSGRARGQPQHF. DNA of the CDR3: TGTGCCTGGAGCGGCAGGGCGAGGGGTCAGCCCCAGCATTTT.

Here the CDR3 DNA reads TGCAGCGTTGAAGATCCAGCAAGCGCGCAGCACACAGATACGCAGTATTTT. Its translation: CSVEDPASAQHTDTQYF. The rearrangement links TRBV29-1 to TRBJ2-3; D gene unclear. Trimming shortened V by 0 bases and J by 2 bases, and 18 bases separated the two germline ends. This CDR3 has 17 residues. Germline V gene lookup returns CDR1 SQVTM and CDR2 ANQGSEA.

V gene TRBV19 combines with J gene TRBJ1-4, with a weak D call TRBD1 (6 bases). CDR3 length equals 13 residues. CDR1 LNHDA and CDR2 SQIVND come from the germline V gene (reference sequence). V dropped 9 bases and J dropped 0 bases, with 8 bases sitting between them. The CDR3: CASRQATNEKLFF. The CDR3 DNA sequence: TGTGCCAGCCGACAGGCAACTAATGAAAAACTGTTTTTT. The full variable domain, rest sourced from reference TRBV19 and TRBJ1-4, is DGGITQSPKYLFRKEGQNVTLSCEQNLNHDAMYWYRQDPGQGLRLIYYSQIVNDFQKGDIAEGYSVSREKKESFPLTVTSAQKNPTAFYLCASRQATNEKLFFGSGTQLSVL.

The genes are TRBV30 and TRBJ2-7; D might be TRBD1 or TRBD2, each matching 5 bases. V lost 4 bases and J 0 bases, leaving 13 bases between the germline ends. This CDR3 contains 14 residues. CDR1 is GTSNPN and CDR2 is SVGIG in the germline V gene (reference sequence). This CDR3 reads CAWTGSSSSYEQYF. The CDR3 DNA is TGTGCCTGGACAGGGAGCTCCAGCTCCTACGAGCAGTACTTC.

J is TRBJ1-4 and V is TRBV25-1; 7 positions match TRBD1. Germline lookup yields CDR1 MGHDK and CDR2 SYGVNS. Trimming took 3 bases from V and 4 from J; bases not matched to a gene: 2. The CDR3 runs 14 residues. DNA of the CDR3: TGTGCCAGCAGTGAGACAGGGAATAATGAAAAACTGTTTTTT. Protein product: CASSETGNNEKLFF.

Here the CDR3 reads CASSRTGVTNYGYTF. Written as DNA, the CDR3 is TGTGCCAGCAGCCGGACAGGGGTAACTAACTATGGCTACACCTTC. The chain employs TRBV12-3 or TRBV12-4 and TRBJ1-2; 9 bases are shared with TRBD1. The CDR3 loop spans 15 amino acids. Trimming took 6 bases from V and 0 from J; bases not matched to a gene: 5.

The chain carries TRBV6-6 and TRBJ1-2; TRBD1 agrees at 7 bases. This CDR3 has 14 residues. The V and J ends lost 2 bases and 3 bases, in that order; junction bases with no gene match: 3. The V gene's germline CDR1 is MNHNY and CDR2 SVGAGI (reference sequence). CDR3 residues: CASSYGTADYGYTF. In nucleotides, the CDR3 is TGTGCCAGCAGTTACGGGACAGCAGACTATGGCTACACCTTC.

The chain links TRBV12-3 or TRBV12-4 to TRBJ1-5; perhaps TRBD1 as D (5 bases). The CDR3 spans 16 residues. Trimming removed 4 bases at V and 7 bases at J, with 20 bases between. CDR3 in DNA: TGTGCCAGCAGTTCCACCTTTGGGGGGTTGGGACAGCCCCAGCATTTT. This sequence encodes CASSSTFGGLGQPQHF.

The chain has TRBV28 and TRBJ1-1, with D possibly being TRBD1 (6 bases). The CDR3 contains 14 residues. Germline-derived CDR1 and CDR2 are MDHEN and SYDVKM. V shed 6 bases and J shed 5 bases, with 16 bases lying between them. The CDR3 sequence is CASRGARGWTEAFF. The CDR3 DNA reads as TGTGCCAGCAGGGGGGCGCGGGGGTGGACTGAAGCTTTCTTT.

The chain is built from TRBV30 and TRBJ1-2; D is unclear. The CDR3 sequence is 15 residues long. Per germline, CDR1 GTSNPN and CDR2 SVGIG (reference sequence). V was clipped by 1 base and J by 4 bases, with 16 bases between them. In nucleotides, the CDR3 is TGTGCCTGGAGTGCGCCCGGACCCACAAGCTATGGCTACACCTTC. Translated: CAWSAPGPTSYGYTF. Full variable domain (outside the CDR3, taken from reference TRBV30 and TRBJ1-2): SQTIHQWPATLVQPVGSPLSLECTVEGTSNPNLYWYRQAAGRGLQLLFYSVGIGQISSEVPQNLSASRPQDRQFILSSKKLLLSDSGFYLCAWSAPGPTSYGYTFGSGTRLTVV.

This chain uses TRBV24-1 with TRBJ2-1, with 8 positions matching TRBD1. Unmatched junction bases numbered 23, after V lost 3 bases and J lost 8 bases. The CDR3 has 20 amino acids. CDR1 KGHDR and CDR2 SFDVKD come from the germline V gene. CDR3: CATSDPSFGQGREKWDEQFF. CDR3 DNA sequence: TGTGCCACCAGTGATCCCTCTTTTGGACAGGGAAGGGAGAAATGGGATGAGCAGTTCTTC.

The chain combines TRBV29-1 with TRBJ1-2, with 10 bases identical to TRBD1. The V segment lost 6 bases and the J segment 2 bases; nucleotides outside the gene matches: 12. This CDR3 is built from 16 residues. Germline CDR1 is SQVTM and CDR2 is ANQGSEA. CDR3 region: CSVDDRGRDQNYGYTF. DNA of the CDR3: TGCAGCGTGGATGACAGGGGGCGCGATCAAAACTATGGCTACACCTTC.

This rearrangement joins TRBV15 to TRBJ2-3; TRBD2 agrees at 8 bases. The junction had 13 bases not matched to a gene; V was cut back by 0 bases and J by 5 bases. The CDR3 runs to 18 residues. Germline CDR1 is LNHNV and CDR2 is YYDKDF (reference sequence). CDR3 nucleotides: TGTGCCACCAGCAGAGATCCTCCGGGGCTAGCGGGTGAAGATACGCAGTATTTT. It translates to CATSRDPPGLAGEDTQYF.

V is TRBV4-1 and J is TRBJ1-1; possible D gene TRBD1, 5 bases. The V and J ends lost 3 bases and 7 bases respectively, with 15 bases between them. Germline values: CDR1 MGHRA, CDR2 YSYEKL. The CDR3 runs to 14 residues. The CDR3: CASSHTGTPFEAFF. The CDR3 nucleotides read TGCGCCAGCAGCCATACCGGGACTCCCTTTGAAGCTTTCTTT.

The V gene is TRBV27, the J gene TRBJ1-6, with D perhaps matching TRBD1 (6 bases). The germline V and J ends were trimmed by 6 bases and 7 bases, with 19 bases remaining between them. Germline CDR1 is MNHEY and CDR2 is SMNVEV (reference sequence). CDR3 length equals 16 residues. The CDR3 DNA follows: TGTGCCAGCAGCAAGAGATTACAGGGACGAAATTCACCCCTCCACTTT. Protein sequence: CASSKRLQGRNSPLHF.

The CDR3 here is CSALKTGTSGYTF. CDR3 nucleotide sequence: TGCAGTGCTCTGAAAACCGGGACCTCCGGCTACACCTTC. This sequence joins TRBV20-1 and TRBJ1-2, with D perhaps TRBD1 (5 bases). V lost 5 bases and J 8 bases, leaving 18 bases between the germline ends. Germline CDR1 reads DFQATT; CDR2 reads SNEGSKA (reference sequence). The CDR3 spans 13 residues.

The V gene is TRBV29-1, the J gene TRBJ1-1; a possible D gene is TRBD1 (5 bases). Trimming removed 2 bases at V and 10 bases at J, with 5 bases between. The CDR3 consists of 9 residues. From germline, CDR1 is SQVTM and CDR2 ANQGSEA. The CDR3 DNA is TGCAGCGTTGAACAGGGAGCTTTCTTT. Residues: CSVEQGAFF.

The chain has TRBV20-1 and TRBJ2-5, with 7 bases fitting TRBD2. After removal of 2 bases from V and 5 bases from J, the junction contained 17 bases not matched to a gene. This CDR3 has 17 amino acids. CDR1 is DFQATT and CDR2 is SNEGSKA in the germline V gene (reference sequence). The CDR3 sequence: CSARIFPGRASGETQYF. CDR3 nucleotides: TGCAGTGCTAGAATCTTCCCGGGGAGGGCCTCCGGCGAGACCCAGTACTTC.